The clone carrying this T cell receptor (beta chain) was counted only a few times. The sample comes from a study of blood T cell repertoires in COVID-19. This CDR3 is 17 amino acids long. J lost 11 bases, V lost 2 bases, and 17 bases had no gene match. Germline CDR1 and CDR2: SGHDN and FVKESK. The data were produced by immunoSEQ multiplex PCR, yet TCRdb's version contains in-frame clones alone and is incomplete. In the table there are roughly 36,000 clones, approximately 82% of which are singletons. This clonotype originated in a human donor in a cohort sampled during active COVID-19. Specimen: peripheral blood. The V gene is TRBV14, the J gene TRBJ1-1, with 10 bases that match TRBD1. CDR3 residues: CASSQLVPGQGYVGAFF. The CDR3 DNA reads TGTGCCAGCAGCCAATTAGTCCCGGGACAGGGGTATGTTGGGGCTTTCTTT.